These 3 T cell receptor beta chains were sequenced from one sample in a study of vaccination effects on CD4 cells after COVID-19. These receptors lack a known antigen. Antigen-specific CD4+ T cells expanded by the ViraFEST assay with viral peptide pools were then sequenced. Following 10 days of culture, CD4+ T cells were isolated. Two doses of BNT162b2 or mRNA-1273 vaccine were administered to participants. Produced via immunoSEQ multiplex PCR; TCRdb's table is partial and in-frame only. The sample has more than 65,000 clones; about 81% are singletons. The sequences come from CD4+ T cells from PBMCs cultured with HCoV-229E spike peptides, collected after COVID-19 vaccination. The receptors derive from a human donor who received a COVID-19 vaccine.

The rearrangement joins TRBV28 to TRBJ1-5; TRBD1 aligns across 7 bases. V lost 7 bases, J lost 0 bases, and 3 bases stayed unmatched. Germline CDR1 MDHEN, CDR2 SYDVKM. This CDR3 is 14 amino acids long. The CDR3 loop is CASTTGVSNQPQHF. The CDR3 region has the DNA TGTGCCAGCACTACAGGGGTTAGCAATCAGCCCCAGCATTTT.

V and J are TRBV6-5 and TRBJ2-7, with 9 bases fitting TRBD1. This CDR3 is built from 14 residues. Germline lookup yields CDR1 MNHEY and CDR2 SVGAGI. Trimming removed 5 bases from V and 5 bases from J; junction bases left unmatched: 7. The CDR3 loop is CASSTRTGANEQYV. CDR3 coding DNA: TGTGCCAGCAGTACCCGGACAGGGGCTAACGAGCAGTACGTC.

The chain recombines TRBV6-5 with TRBJ2-7, with TRBD1 identical over 7 bases. Germline V gene sequence: CDR1 MNHEY, CDR2 SVGAGI. The length of the CDR3 is 15 residues. V trimming: 5 bases; J trimming: 1 base; junction bases outside the gene matches: 8. The CDR3 sequence: CASSRQGWGSYEQYV. The DNA of the CDR3 is TGTGCCAGCAGTAGACAGGGTTGGGGGTCCTACGAGCAGTACGTC.